This TCR beta chain emerged from a study of cytomegalovirus exposure and HLA in healthy donors (dated by TCRdb to about 2017). Turning to the overall study: In an earlier analysis of under 600 of the donors, roughly 300 Gb of sequence data and just under 120 million unique TCR beta sequences from 180 million or so T cells were reported. All discovery cohort repertoires had been generated using a single sequencing platform. The number of donors typed differed by locus, with 629-630 for A, B, C, DRB1 and DQB1, about 500 for DQA1, nearly 610 for DPA1, and around 450 for DPB1. Roughly five DR-DQ haplotypes were treated as single units for association and clustering because of strong linkage in the cohort. The study aimed to test whether cataloging public T cell receptors could reveal signatures of past pathogen exposure. Genome-wide SNP genotypes for about three fifths of the roughly 670 donors were used in a later genetic analysis, which treated that subset as a discovery cohort. An early release covering roughly 640 HLA-typed donors comprised roughly 300 gigabases of sequencing data and about 90 million unique TCR sequences. The study combined high-throughput TCR immunosequencing, statistical association of individual TCRs with disease status, and machine learning to predict cytomegalovirus infection status. To decide whether each TCR beta V gene segment behaved as functional or pseudogenic, an earlier analysis of fewer than 750 of the donors relied on high-throughput TCR beta sequencing. Among about 390 genotyped donors of the cohort, an average of approximately 250,000 unique TCR beta nucleotide sequences were sequenced per donor, around 20% of them non-productive. The genetic ancestry cluster associated with self-reported Caucasian donors included around 76% of the approximately 430 genotyped donors. HLA typing covered class I and class II loci at four-digit resolution. In a later analysis, previously published TCR beta repertoires from 666 donors were re-analyzed and high-resolution HLA genotyping was added so that TCR occurrence patterns could be studied. The study profiled the T cell repertoires of 500 to 800 subjects by immunosequencing and related them to cytomegalovirus serostatus. Alongside the repertoire data, information on donor age, sex, ethnicity and CMV serostatus was compiled. Rather than using new phenotypic data, the later analysis identified candidate immune exposures from TCR beta sequences and from how often those sequences occurred across donors. Along with the roughly 670-subject first cohort, a separate validation cohort of roughly 110 different subjects was used.

V loses 2 bases at its end and J loses 2 bases; junction bases beyond the gene matches: 5. From cysteine to phenylalanine, the CDR3 is 15 amino acids long. Only the CDR3 portion is preserved as DNA: 45 bases, with reading frame beginning at the first base. According to the germline V gene, CDR1 reads ENHRY and CDR2 reads SYGVKD. For this clone: It has no known antigen specificity.

The cohort was made up of about 610 healthy bone marrow donors. Cohort members were all nominally healthy when sampled, although unrecorded immune exposures were likely present. The donor was CMV seronegative and belonged to the group of approximately 320 seronegative cohort members. Each donor provided a peripheral blood sample, and peripheral blood mononuclear cells were used for TCR beta sequencing. The Qiagen DNeasy Blood Extraction Kit was used to extract genomic DNA from the blood cell samples. What the research found in general, with its limitations: Some IMGT-functional V segments, including TRBV6-2 and TRBV6-3, could not be told apart with the 87-base-pair reads, so those segments were excluded. A further reported finding was that TCR beta sequences accurately predicted the HLA-A and HLA-B alleles for most subjects in the first cohort. Linkage disequilibrium might explain the correlated functional status among segregating V segments, but an unknown experimental factor could not be excluded. Cytomegalovirus status was reported to be diagnosed by the classifier with high specificity and sensitivity in both the original and validation cohorts. Most CMV-associated TCR beta chains appeared to be HLA-restricted in a later analysis, and the HLA associations seemed to be driven largely by CMV exposure. A total of fewer than 200 TCR beta chains were listed by the study as associated with cytomegalovirus. A few of the identified cytomegalovirus-associated TCR beta chains were confirmed in vitro to be specific for cytomegalovirus antigens. According to a later analysis, parvovirus B19, influenza, CMV and Epstein-Barr virus appeared linked to several top co-occurrence clusters. In an earlier analysis of 587 of the donors, most TCR beta V segments appeared in productive rearrangements about 90% or about 30% of the time, broadly matching IMGT annotations. CMV serostatus was the only immune exposure information available for the cohort. In a later analysis, HLA-associated TCR beta chains were found to be more clonally expanded and to have lower generation probabilities than equally common non-associated chains. Strong co-occurrence of HLA alleles, especially DR and DQ, made assigning TCR associations to individual alleles difficult. Only TCR beta chains were sequenced in this cohort, and the absence of alpha or paired-chain data limited detectable features. In a later genetic analysis, a missense DCLRE1C variant was associated with V-gene and J-gene trimming of TCR beta chains, and the association was replicated in an independent cohort. At a false discovery rate of 0.05, a later analysis linked roughly 17,000 TCR beta sequences to specific HLA alleles. In a later analysis, the rate of TCR association differed among HLA loci, with DRB1 alleles having the most associated TCRs and HLA-C alleles having the fewest. Because HLA typing was unavailable for some donors at each locus, only the typed subset was used in association tests. The authors suggested that the approach could potentially be generalized to other disease states and immunological phenotypes. Across donors, most TCR sequences were observed very rarely, whereas some public TCRs were present in many individuals. Sequencing depth was assumed to be roughly uniform across donors in the presence/absence analyses, though that assumption may not hold. A cluster of highly shared sequence variants was judged likely to represent a technical artifact of the sequencing pipeline. Because counts were too low, fewer than 20 rarely observed V segments, including chromosome 9 orphons, were excluded from the earlier analysis of several hundred of the donors. A later genetic analysis reported fewer N-insertions in productive TCRs among donors in an Asian-associated ancestry cluster than the roughly 700-donor mean.

Libraries were prepared through the immunoSEQ multiplex PCR assay. A mixture of 60 forward primers for TCR Vbeta segments and 13 reverse primers for TCR Jbeta segments was used in the multiplex PCR. The CDR3 region of rearranged TCR beta genes was amplified from genomic DNA with a multiplex PCR assay. Amplified TCR beta libraries were sequenced as 87-base-pair reads on the Illumina HiSeq System. The authors processed their data as follows. In a later analysis, 70 million to 95 million unique TCR beta chains were counted across the 500 to 850 repertoires, and approximately 9.9 million of these chains were shared by at least two donors. A nearest-neighbor algorithm error-corrected the raw reads and collapsed the reads into unique sequences, merging closely related sequences to remove PCR and sequencing errors. CDR3 sequences were aligned to IMGT reference sequences to assign V, D and J gene segments. For a sequence to be retained, a match of at least six nucleotides to both a V gene segment and a J gene segment was required. A rearrangement counted as productive if the CDR3 had no stop codons and remained in frame with V and J, and every other rearrangement counted as non-productive. CDR3 was defined by IMGT convention, running from the second conserved V-encoded cysteine to the conserved J-encoded phenylalanine. In an earlier analysis of 500 to 650 of the donors, sequences lacking an unambiguous match to a single V gene segment were excluded. In an earlier analysis of almost 600 of the donors, a V segment was called functional when productive rearrangements were above 56.7%, and segregating when the standard deviation between donors exceeded 5%. A statistical classification framework was developed to diagnose cytomegalovirus status using the catalog of TCR beta chain sequences. In a later analysis, V and J genes were assigned by comparing TCR nucleotide sequences against IMGT/GENE-DB human TR gene sequences. A later analysis assigned CDR3 sequences and most-parsimonious VDJ recombination scenarios with the TCRdist pipeline. In a later analysis, each TCR beta chain was defined by its CDR3 amino acid sequence together with its V-gene family, and reads lacking a unique V-gene family were excluded. In a later analysis, 450 to 600 highly shared, low-generation-probability nucleotide sequences were removed to address suspected cross-contamination and a sequencing artifact. In a later analysis, a clonal expansion index was calculated for each public chain from normalized within-repertoire ranks of inferred template counts. In a later analysis, generation probabilities were computed with a VDJ recombination model fitted to out-of-frame rearrangements, and the resulting probabilities were checked against IGoR. In a later analysis, TCR-TCR, TCR-HLA and TCR-CMV co-occurrence was scored with hypergeometric tests, and a repertoire-size bias correction was applied to TCR pairs. In a later analysis, false discovery rates were estimated by permuting HLA or CMV assignments 20 times. In a later analysis, co-occurring TCRs were grouped using DBSCAN, and TCRdist sequence similarity was added for clustering within HLA-allele-positive subsets. Repertoires with fewer than 30,000 or more than 120,000 public chains were left out of co-occurrence clustering, as were four to six repertoires with anomalous nucleotide sharing. TCRdb provides this immuneACCESS table in a form limited to in-frame rearrangements. Some clones are lacking; in checked studies, under half of them reflect an unresolved V gene, and why the rest are absent is not known. The DNA gave D and trimming, while V, J and clone size come from that table. The record for this sample contains approximately 130,000 clones. Of the sample, 1.5% to 2% falls within the top ten clones.

The receptor was isolated from a woman aged 55-69 years in good health and CMV-seronegative. Here the chain combines TRBV10-3 and TRBJ1-1; 7 bases in the junction line up with TRBD1. Sequencing was carried out using PBMCs. The DNA reads as follows: TGTGCCATCAGTGAGGAGGGGGCGTTAAACACTGAAGCTTTCTTT. Its coded protein is CAISEEGALNTEAFF.